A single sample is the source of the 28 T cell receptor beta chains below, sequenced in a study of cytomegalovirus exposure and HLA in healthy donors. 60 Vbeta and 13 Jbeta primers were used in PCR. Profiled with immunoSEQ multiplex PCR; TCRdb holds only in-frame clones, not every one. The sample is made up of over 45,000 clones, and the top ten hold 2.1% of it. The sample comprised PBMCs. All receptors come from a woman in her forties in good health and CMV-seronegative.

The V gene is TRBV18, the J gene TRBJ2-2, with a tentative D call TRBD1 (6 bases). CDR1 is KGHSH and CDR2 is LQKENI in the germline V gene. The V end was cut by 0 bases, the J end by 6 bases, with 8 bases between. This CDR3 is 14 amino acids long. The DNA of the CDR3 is TGTGCCAGCTCACCACCGGGGGCCGCCGGGGAGCTGTTTTTT. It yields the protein CASSPPGAAGELFF.

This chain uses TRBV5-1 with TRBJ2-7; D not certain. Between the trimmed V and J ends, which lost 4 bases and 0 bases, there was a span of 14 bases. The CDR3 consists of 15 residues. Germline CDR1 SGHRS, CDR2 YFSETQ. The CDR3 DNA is TGCGCCAGCAGCCCTGCGGTGTTGAGCTCCTACGAGCAGTACTTC. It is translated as CASSPAVLSSYEQYF. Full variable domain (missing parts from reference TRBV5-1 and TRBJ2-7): KAGVTQTPRYLIKTRGQQVTLSCSPISGHRSVSWYQQTPGQGLQFLFEYFSETQRNKGNFPGRFSGRQFSNSRSEMNVSTLELGDSALYLCASSPAVLSSYEQYFGPGTRLTVT.

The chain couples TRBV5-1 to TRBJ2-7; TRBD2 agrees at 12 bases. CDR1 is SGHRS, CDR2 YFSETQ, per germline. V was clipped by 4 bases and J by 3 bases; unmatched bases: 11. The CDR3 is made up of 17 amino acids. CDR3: CASSSASGRALGYEQYF. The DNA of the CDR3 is TGCGCCAGCAGCAGCGCTAGCGGGAGGGCCTTGGGCTACGAGCAGTACTTC. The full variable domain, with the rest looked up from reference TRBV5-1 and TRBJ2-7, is KAGVTQTPRYLIKTRGQQVTLSCSPISGHRSVSWYQQTPGQGLQFLFEYFSETQRNKGNFPGRFSGRQFSNSRSEMNVSTLELGDSALYLCASSSASGRALGYEQYFGPGTRLTVT.

CDR3 loop: CASSLVGRQGNTIYF. The DNA for the CDR3 is TGTGCCAGCAGCTTAGTGGGCCGCCAAGGAAACACCATATATTTT. The chain employs TRBV7-2 and TRBJ1-3, with D uncertain. V lost 1 base, J lost 4 bases, and 11 bases lay in between. CDR3 length equals 15 residues. Looked up from germline, CDR1 is SGHTA and CDR2 is FQGNSA.

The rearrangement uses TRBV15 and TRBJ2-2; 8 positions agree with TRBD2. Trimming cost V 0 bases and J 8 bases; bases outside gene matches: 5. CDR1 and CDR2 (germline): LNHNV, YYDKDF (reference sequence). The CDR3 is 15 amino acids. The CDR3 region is CATSRDLVAGGELFF. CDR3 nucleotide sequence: TGTGCCACCAGCAGAGATTTAGTAGCGGGAGGGGAGCTGTTTTTT.

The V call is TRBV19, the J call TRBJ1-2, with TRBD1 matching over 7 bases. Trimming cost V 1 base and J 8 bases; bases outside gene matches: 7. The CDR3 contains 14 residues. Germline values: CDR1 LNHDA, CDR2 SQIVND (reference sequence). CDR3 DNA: TGTGCCAGTAGTATAGTTACAGGGGTGTGGGGCTACACCTTC. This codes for CASSIVTGVWGYTF.

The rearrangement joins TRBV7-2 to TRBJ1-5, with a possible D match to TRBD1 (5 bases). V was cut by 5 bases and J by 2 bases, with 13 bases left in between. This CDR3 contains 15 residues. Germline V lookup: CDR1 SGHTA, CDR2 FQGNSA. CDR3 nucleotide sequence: TGTGCCAGCAGCCCCCAGGGAACTCGCAATCAGCCCCAGCATTTT. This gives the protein CASSPQGTRNQPQHF. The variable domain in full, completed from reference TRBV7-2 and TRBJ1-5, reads GAGVSQSPSNKVTEKGKDVELRCDPISGHTALYWYRQSLGQGLEFLIYFQGNSAPDKSGLPSDRFSAERTGGSVSTLTIQRTQQEDSAVYLCASSPQGTRNQPQHFGDGTRLSIL.

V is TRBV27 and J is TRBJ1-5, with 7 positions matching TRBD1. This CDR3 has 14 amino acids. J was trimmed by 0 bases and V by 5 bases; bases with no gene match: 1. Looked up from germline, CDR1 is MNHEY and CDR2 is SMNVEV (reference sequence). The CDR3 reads CASSGTDSNQPQHF. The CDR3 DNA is TGTGCCAGCAGTGGGACAGATAGCAATCAGCCCCAGCATTTT.

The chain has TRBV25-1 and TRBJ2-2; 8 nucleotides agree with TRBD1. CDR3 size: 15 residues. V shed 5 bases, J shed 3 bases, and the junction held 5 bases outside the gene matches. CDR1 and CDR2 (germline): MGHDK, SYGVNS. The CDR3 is CASSSGGIDTGELFF. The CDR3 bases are TGTGCCAGCAGTTCAGGGGGCATAGACACCGGGGAGCTGTTTTTT.

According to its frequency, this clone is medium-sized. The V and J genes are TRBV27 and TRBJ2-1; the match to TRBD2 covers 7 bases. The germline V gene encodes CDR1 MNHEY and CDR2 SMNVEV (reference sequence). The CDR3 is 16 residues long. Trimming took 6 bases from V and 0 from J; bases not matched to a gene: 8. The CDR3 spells CASRDPSGSSYNEQFF. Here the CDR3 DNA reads TGTGCCAGCAGAGACCCTAGCGGTTCCTCCTACAATGAGCAGTTCTTC.

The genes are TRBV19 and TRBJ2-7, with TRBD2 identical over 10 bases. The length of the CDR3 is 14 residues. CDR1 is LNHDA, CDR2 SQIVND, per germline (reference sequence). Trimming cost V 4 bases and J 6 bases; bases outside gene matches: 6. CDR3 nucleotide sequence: TGTGCCAGTAGTACTAGCGGGAGAAGTGTCGAGCAGTACTTC. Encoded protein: CASSTSGRSVEQYF. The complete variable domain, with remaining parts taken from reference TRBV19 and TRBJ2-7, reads DGGITQSPKYLFRKEGQNVTLSCEQNLNHDAMYWYRQDPGQGLRLIYYSQIVNDFQKGDIAEGYSVSREKKESFPLTVTSAQKNPTAFYLCASSTSGRSVEQYFGPGTRLTVT.

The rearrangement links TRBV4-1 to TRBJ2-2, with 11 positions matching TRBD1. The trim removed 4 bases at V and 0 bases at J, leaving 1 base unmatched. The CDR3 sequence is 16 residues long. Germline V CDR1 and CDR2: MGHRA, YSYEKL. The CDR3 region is CASSPGQGANTGELFF. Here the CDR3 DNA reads TGCGCCAGCAGCCCGGGACAGGGGGCGAACACCGGGGAGCTGTTTTTT.

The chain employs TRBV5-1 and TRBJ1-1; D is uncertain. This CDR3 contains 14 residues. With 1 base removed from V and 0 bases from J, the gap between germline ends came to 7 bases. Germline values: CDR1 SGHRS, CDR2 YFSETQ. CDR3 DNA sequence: TGCGCCAGCAGCTTGCAATCCCTGAACACTGAAGCTTTCTTT. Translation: CASSLQSLNTEAFF.

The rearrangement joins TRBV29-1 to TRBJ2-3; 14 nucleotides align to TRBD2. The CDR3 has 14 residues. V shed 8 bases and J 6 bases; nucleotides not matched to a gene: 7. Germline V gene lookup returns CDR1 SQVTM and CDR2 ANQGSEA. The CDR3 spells CSPRLAGGLDTQYF. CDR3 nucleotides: TGCAGCCCGCGACTAGCGGGGGGGCTGGATACGCAGTATTTT.

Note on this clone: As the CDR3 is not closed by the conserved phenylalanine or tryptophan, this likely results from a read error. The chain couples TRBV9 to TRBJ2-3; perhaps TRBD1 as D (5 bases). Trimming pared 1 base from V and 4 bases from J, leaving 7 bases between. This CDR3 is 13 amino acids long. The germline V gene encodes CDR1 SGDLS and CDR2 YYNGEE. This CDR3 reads CASSVIGADTQYS. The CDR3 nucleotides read TGTGCCAGCAGCGTAATAGGGGCAGATACGCAGTATTCT.

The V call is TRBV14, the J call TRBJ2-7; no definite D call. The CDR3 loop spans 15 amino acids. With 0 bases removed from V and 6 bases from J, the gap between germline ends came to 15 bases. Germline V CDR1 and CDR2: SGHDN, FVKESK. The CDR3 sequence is CASSQDQFALGEQYF. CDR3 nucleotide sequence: TGTGCCAGCAGCCAAGATCAATTCGCCCTAGGCGAGCAGTACTTC.

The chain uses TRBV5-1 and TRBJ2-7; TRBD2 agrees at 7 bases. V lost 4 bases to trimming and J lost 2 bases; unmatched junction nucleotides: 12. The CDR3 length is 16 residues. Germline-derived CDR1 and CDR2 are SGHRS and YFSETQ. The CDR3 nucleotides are TGCGCCAGCAGCCCCACCGGGGGGAGGGCTGCCTACGAGCAGTACTTC. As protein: CASSPTGGRAAYEQYF.

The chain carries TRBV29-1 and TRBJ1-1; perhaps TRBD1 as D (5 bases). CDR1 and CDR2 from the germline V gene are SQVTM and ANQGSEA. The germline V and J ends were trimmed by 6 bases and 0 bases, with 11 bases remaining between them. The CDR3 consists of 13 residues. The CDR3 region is CSVWGGMNTEAFF. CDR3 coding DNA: TGCAGCGTCTGGGGGGGGATGAACACTGAAGCTTTCTTT. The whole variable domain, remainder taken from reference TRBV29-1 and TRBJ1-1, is SAVISQKPSRDICQRGTSLTIQCQVDSQVTMMFWYRQQPGQSLTLIATANQGSEATYESGFVIDKFPISRPNLTFSTLTVSNMSPEDSSIYLCSVWGGMNTEAFFGQGTRLTVV.

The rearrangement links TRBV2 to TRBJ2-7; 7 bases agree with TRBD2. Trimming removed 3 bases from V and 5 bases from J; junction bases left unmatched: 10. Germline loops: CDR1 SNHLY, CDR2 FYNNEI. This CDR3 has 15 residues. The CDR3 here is CASSDVGGADDEQYF. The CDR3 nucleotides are TGTGCCAGCAGTGATGTGGGAGGGGCAGACGACGAGCAGTACTTC.

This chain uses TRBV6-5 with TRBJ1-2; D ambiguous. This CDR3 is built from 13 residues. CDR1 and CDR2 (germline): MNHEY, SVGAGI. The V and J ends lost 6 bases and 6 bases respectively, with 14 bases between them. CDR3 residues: CASRRLRGDGYTF. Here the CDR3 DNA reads TGTGCCAGCAGACGCCTCCGGGGAGATGGCTACACCTTC.

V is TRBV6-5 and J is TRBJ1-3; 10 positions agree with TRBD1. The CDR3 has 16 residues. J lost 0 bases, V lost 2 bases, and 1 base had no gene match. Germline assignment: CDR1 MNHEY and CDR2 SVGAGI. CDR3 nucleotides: TGTGCCAGCAGTTACGGGACAGGGGCCTCTGGAAACACCATATATTTT. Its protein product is CASSYGTGASGNTIYF.

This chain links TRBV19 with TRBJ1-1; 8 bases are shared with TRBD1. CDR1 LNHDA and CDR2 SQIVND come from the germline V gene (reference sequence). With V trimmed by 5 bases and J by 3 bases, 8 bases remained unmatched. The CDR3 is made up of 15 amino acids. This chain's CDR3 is CASSLQGALDTEAFF. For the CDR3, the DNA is TGTGCCAGTAGTCTCCAGGGGGCGCTGGACACTGAAGCTTTCTTT.

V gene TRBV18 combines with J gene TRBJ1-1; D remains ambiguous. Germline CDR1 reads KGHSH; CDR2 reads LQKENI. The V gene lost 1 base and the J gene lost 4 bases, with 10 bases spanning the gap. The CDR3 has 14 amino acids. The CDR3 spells CASSPRFSGTEAFF. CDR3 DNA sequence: TGTGCCAGCTCACCACGGTTTAGTGGCACTGAAGCTTTCTTT.

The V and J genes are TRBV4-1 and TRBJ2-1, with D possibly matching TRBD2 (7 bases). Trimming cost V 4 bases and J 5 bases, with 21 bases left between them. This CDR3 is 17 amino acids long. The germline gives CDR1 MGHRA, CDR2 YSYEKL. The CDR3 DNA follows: TGCGCCAGCAGCCCCGATGGGGGGGCAAAAATAGACAATGAGCAGTTCTTC. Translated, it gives CASSPDGGAKIDNEQFF.

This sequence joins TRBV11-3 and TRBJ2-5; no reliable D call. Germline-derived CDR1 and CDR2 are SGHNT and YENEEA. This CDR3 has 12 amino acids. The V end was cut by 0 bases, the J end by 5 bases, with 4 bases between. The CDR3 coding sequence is TGTGCCAGCAGCTTAGACGGGGAGACCCAGTACTTC. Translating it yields CASSLDGETQYF.

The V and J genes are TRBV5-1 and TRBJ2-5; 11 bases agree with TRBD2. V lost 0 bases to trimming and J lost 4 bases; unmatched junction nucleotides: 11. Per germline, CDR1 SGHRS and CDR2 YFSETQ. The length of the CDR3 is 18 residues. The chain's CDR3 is CASSLGGTSGSAGETQYF. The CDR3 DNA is TGCGCCAGCAGCTTGGGAGGAACTAGCGGGAGCGCGGGAGAGACCCAGTACTTC.

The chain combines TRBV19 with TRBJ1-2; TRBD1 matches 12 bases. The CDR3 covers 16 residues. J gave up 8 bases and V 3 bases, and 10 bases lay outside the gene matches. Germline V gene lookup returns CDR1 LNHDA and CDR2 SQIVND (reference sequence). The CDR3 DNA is TGTGCCAGTAGTATCCCCCGGGACAGGGGGCTGAAGGGCTACACCTTC. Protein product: CASSIPRDRGLKGYTF.

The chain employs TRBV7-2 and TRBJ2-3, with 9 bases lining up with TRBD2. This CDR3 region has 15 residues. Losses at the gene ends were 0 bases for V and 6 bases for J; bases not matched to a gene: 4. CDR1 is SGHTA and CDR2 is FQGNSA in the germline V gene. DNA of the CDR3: TGTGCCAGCAGCTTAGCTAGCGGGGGTATGGATACGCAGTATTTT. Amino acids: CASSLASGGMDTQYF. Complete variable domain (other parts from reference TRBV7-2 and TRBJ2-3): GAGVSQSPSNKVTEKGKDVELRCDPISGHTALYWYRQSLGQGLEFLIYFQGNSAPDKSGLPSDRFSAERTGGSVSTLTIQRTQQEDSAVYLCASSLASGGMDTQYFGPGTRLTVL.